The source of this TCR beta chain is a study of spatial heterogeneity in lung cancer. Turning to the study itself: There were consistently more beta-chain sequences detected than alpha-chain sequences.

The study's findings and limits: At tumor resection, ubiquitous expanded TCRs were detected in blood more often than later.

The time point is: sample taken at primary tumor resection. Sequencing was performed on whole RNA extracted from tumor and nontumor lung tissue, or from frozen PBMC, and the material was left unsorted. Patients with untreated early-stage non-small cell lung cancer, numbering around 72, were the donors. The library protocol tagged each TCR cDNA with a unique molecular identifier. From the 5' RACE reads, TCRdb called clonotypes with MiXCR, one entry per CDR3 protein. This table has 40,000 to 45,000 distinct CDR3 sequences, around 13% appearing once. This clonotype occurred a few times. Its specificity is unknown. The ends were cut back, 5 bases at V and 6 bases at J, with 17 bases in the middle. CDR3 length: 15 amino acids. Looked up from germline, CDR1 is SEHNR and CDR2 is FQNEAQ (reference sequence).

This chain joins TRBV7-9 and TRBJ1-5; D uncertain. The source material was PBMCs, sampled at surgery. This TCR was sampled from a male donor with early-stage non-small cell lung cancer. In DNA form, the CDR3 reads TGTGCCAGCAGCGCTCTAATAGGTAATATTCAGCCCCAGCATTTT. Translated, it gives CASSALIGNIQPQHF.